The TCR beta chain described here comes from a study of Ad26.COV2.S vaccination and SARS-CoV-2 variants. This sample's treatment: approximately 18 received Ad26.COV2.S at low or high dose, single or two shots; about 5 received placebo; per-sample allocation not given. Sampling occurred on day 63 after the first vaccine or placebo injection. The repertoire was sequenced with immunoSEQ multiplex PCR; TCRdb's copy has only in-frame clones and lacks some. The sample lists some 350,000 clones, about 85% seen once, with around 3% in the top ten. Study-wide findings and caveats: Estimates derived from TCR breadth and depth analyses may have underestimated total T cell responses.

As regards this clone: What it recognizes is unknown.

Germline CDR1 SGHNT, CDR2 YYREEE (reference sequence). There are 12 residues in the CDR3. The V gene lost 1 base and the J gene lost 9 bases, with 10 bases spanning the gap. This specimen was peripheral blood, taken in a trial of Ad26.COV2.S vaccine versus placebo. The receptor comes from a person aged 18-65 years who received the Ad26.COV2.S COVID-19 vaccine or a placebo. The chain carries TRBV5-4 and TRBJ2-5, with D uncertain. CDR3 region: CASSLNSHAQYF. The CDR3 DNA follows: TGTGCCAGCAGCTTGAATAGCCATGCCCAGTACTTC.